This T cell receptor (beta chain) was captured in a study of shared clonotypes between healthy human individuals. General observations from the study: Memory subsets generally showed lower estimated richness than naive subsets.

Assay: immunoSEQ multiplex PCR; the TCRdb copy retains only in-frame clones and omits some. The sample yields approximately 1.5 million clones, approximately 98.5% seen once. J was trimmed by 4 bases and V by 0 bases; bases with no gene match: 6. The CDR3 consists of 17 residues. In regard to this clone: Antigen unknown.

The clonotype comes from a man aged 25-45 years in good health. This chain uses TRBV23-1 with TRBJ2-3; 11 bases are shared with TRBD2. TRBV23-1 is designated an ORF whose function remains uncertain. Sequenced input: naive CD4+ T cells sorted from blood. Subset defined: CD45RA+ positively selected. CDR3 bases: TGCGCCAGCAGTCAATCTTCACTAGCGGGAGTCTCAGATACGCAGTATTTT. Its translation: CASSQSSLAGVSDTQYF.